This TCR beta chain was found in a study of OX40 agonist ivuxolimab in advanced cancers. The overall study: Administration of intravenous ivuxolimab to patients occurred every 2 weeks at 0.01 to 10 mg/kg. Melanoma, hepatocellular carcinoma, head and neck or renal cell cancer occurred in dose-escalation patients. Three patients had partial responses: one hepatocellular carcinoma, two cutaneous melanoma.

The protocol was immunoSEQ multiplex PCR, while the TCRdb copy is restricted to in-frame clones and leaves out a portion. Of about 73,000 clones in the sample, 70% to 90% were seen once. There are 14 residues in the CDR3. Germline CDR1 and CDR2: SGHNT and YYREEE (reference sequence). Trimming stripped 0 bases from V and 4 bases from J, with 11 bases between. Specimen: CD4+ or CD8+ T cells sorted from blood, collected in a trial of the OX40 agonist ivuxolimab. This sequence joins TRBV5-4 and TRBJ2-7; tentatively, D is TRBD1 (5 bases). This receptor was obtained from an adult with an advanced solid tumor such as melanoma, head and neck, liver or kidney cancer. The CDR3 protein is CASSLEGDRYEQYF. CDR3 DNA: TGTGCCAGCAGCTTGGAAGGGGATCGGTACGAGCAGTACTTC.